This TCR beta chain was sequenced in a study of T cell responses to AZD1222 COVID-19 vaccine. Whole-study context: Both about-4-week and about-12-week second-dose recipients were combined.

Overall study findings and caveats: Among spike-specific TCRs, nearly half reportedly target unmutated variant regions. Mostly white British, mostly female donors; authors suggested clonal diversity may be underestimated. Only five or six AZD1222 recipients were seropositive at baseline.

With respect to this clone: What it recognizes is unknown.

TCRdb's table, derived via immunoSEQ multiplex PCR, lists solely in-frame clones and lacks some. The data contain some 160,000 clones, 85% to 95% of them singletons. Between the trimmed V and J ends, which lost 1 base and 6 bases, there was a span of 6 bases. CDR1 is LGHDT, CDR2 YNNKEL, per germline (reference sequence). This CDR3 has 13 amino acids. The sequencing used peripheral blood, collected on day 0 of AZD1222 vaccination. The rearrangement joins TRBV3-1 (or the pseudogene TRBV3-2) to TRBJ2-2; the D is unclear. The clonotype was recovered from an adult in good health. The CDR3 sequence is CASSQGSPGELFF. DNA of the CDR3: TGTGCCAGCAGCCAAGGATCTCCCGGGGAGCTGTTTTTT.